This T cell receptor beta chain was sequenced during a study of shared clonotypes between healthy human individuals. Profiled with immunoSEQ multiplex PCR; TCRdb holds only in-frame clones, not every one. The sample has some 1,400,000 clones; 95% to 97% are singletons. Germline lookup yields CDR1 WSHSY and CDR2 SAAADI. Trimming left V 6 bases short and J 2 bases short, with 8 bases between. The CDR3 contains 13 residues. With respect to this clone: Its antigen is unidentified.

Donors comprised only Caucasian adults living in Nashville, Tennessee. General study points: Researchers found naive subsets generally carried larger estimated richness than memory subsets. Of the naive CD4 clonotypes, about 5% were shared across a few donors.

V is TRBV10-2 and J is TRBJ2-1, with D possibly matching TRBD1 (5 bases). The TCR sequence derives from a man aged 25-40 years in good health. Sequences were obtained from naive CD4+ T cells sorted from blood. Sample subset: CD45RA+ positively selected. This CDR3 is CASRKGPYNEQFF. CDR3 coding DNA: TGCGCCAGCAGGAAGGGGCCCTACAATGAGCAGTTCTTC.